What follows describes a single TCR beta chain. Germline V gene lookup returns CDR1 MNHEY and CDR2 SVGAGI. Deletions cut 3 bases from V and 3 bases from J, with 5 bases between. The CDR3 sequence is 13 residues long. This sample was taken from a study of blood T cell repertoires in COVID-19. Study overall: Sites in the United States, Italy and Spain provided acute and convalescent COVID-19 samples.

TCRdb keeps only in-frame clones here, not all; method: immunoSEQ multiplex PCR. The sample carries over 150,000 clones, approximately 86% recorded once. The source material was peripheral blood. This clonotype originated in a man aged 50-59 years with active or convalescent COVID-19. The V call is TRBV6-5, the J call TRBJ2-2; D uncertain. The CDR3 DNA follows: TGTGCCAGCAGTTATTCTTACACCGGGGAGCTGTTTTTT. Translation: CASSYSYTGELFF.